This passage covers 16 T cell receptor beta chains from one sample sequenced in a study of blood T cell repertoires in COVID-19. Assay: immunoSEQ multiplex PCR; the TCRdb copy retains only in-frame clones and omits some. The sample records under 75,000 clones, 72% being singletons. The source material was peripheral blood. The receptors were sampled from a woman in her 70s with COVID-19, enrolled during active disease.

This clone has only one observation. The chain links TRBV6-5 to TRBJ1-6; D uncertain. This CDR3 comprises 13 residues. Germline CDR1 is MNHEY and CDR2 is SVGAGI. V lost 2 bases to trimming and J lost 12 bases, with 11 bases between them. The CDR3 DNA reads as TGTGCCAGCAGTTACGGTGGAGGGCAACCCCTCCACTTT. Protein sequence: CASSYGGGQPLHF.

The CDR3 reads CASSYGRVGGGATDTQYF. As DNA, the CDR3 is TGTGCCAGCAGTTACGGCCGCGTCGGCGGGGGGGCCACAGATACGCAGTATTTT. The chain links TRBV6-2 or TRBV6-3 to TRBJ2-3; 9 bases fit TRBD2. The germline V gene has CDR1 MNHEY and CDR2 SVGEGT. The J segment lost 2 bases and the V segment lost 2 bases, leaving 11 bases of the junction unmatched. CDR3 length: 18 amino acids.

Details on this clone: A much larger clone lies a single base off, so this may be a read error. The genes are TRBV12-3 or TRBV12-4 and TRBJ1-2; tentative D call: TRBD1 (6 bases). The germline V and J ends were trimmed by 6 bases and 4 bases, with 9 bases remaining between them. This CDR3 comprises 12 residues. The CDR3 reads CASSPDSYGYTF. CDR3 nucleotides: TGTGCCAGCAGCCCGGACAGCTATGGCTACACCTTC.

V gene TRBV2 combines with J gene TRBJ1-2; 7 positions agree with TRBD1. Germline CDR1 SNHLY, CDR2 FYNNEI. This CDR3 contains 13 residues. V gave up 5 bases and J gave up 2 bases; unmatched junction bases: 2. CDR3 DNA: TGTGCCAGCAGTAGGGACAGCAACTATGGCTACACCTTC. It yields the protein CASSRDSNYGYTF. The whole variable domain, remainder taken from reference TRBV2 and TRBJ1-2, is EPEVTQTPSHQVTQMGQEVILRCVPISNHLYFYWYRQILGQKVEFLVSFYNNEISEKSEIFDDQFSVERPDGSNFTLKIRSTKLEDSAMYFCASSRDSNYGYTFGSGTRLTVV.

A few counts support this clone. The chain couples TRBV28 to TRBJ1-3; 7 nucleotides match TRBD1. V was pared by 2 bases and J by 8 bases, with 9 bases of the junction left unmatched. Germline CDR1 and CDR2: MDHEN and SYDVKM. The CDR3 spans 15 residues. The CDR3 reads CASSLRGQGGDTIYF. The CDR3, as DNA: TGTGCCAGCAGTTTAAGGGGGCAGGGTGGGGACACCATATATTTT.

The chain is built from TRBV19 and TRBJ1-4, with D maybe TRBD1 (5 bases). Germline V CDR1 and CDR2: LNHDA, SQIVND (reference sequence). CDR3 length equals 20 residues. Trimming pared 3 bases from V and 6 bases from J, leaving 29 bases between. CDR3 protein: CASSIPLPTIVGGEHEKLFF. The CDR3 DNA sequence: TGTGCCAGTAGTATTCCCCTACCCACGATCGTGGGGGGTGAGCATGAAAAACTGTTTTTT.

The chain combines TRBV6-6 with TRBJ1-2, with TRBD1 matching over 11 bases. Germline CDR1 is MNHNY and CDR2 is SVGAGI (reference sequence). The CDR3 loop spans 15 amino acids. V trimming: 2 bases; J trimming: 3 bases; junction bases outside the gene matches: 2. The CDR3 region has the DNA TGTGCCAGCAGTTACCGGACAGGGGGCCACTATGGCTACACCTTC. Translating it yields CASSYRTGGHYGYTF.

The chain couples TRBV19 to TRBJ2-5; D possibly corresponds to TRBD2 (5 bases). Trimming took off 10 bases at V and 4 bases at J, with 19 bases between the two ends. Germline values: CDR1 LNHDA, CDR2 SQIVND (reference sequence). The CDR3 sequence is 14 residues long. CDR3 residues: CATAQAGGRETQYF. In DNA form, the CDR3 reads TGTGCCACCGCCCAGGCGGGTGGGAGAGAGACCCAGTACTTC.

The CDR3 DNA sequence: TGTGCCACCCGACCCACCCTGAGCGGGGGGGGGTCAACCCAGTACTTC. It yields the protein CATRPTLSGGGSTQYF. The chain is built from TRBV10-3 and TRBJ2-5, with TRBD2 matching 10 bases. J was trimmed by 8 bases and V by 10 bases; bases with no gene match: 19. The CDR3 has 16 residues. Per germline, CDR1 ENHRY and CDR2 SYGVKD.

This clone has a handful of counts. CDR3 residues: CASSLSLWTGSSNTGELFF. CDR3 DNA sequence: TGCGCCAGCAGCTTGTCCCTCTGGACAGGGAGCTCGAACACCGGGGAGCTGTTTTTT. This chain connects TRBV5-1 to TRBJ2-2; 8 bases match TRBD1. After removal of 1 base from V and 0 bases from J, the junction contained 11 bases not matched to a gene. This CDR3 contains 19 residues. CDR1 is SGHRS, CDR2 YFSETQ, per germline. The entire variable domain, with the rest obtained from reference TRBV5-1 and TRBJ2-2, is as follows: KAGVTQTPRYLIKTRGQQVTLSCSPISGHRSVSWYQQTPGQGLQFLFEYFSETQRNKGNFPGRFSGRQFSNSRSEMNVSTLELGDSALYLCASSLSLWTGSSNTGELFFGEGSRLTVL.

A few counts support this clone. This chain uses TRBV5-1 with TRBJ1-3; D ambiguous. This CDR3 spans 13 amino acids. Trimming stripped 7 bases from V and 1 base from J, with 9 bases between. Per the germline V gene, CDR1 is SGHRS and CDR2 is YFSETQ. CDR3 sequence (DNA): TGCGCCAGCGCGAGGGAATCTGGAAACACCATATATTTT. This codes for CASARESGNTIYF.

The rearrangement joins TRBV10-3 to TRBJ2-2; a weak D match, TRBD2 (6 bases). The CDR3 runs to 13 residues. In germline, CDR1 is ENHRY, CDR2 SYGVKD. V was cut by 3 bases and J by 7 bases, with 9 bases left in between. The CDR3 coding sequence is TGTGCCATCAGTGATCAGGGAGGCGGGGAGCTGTTTTTT. Its protein product is CAISDQGGGELFF.

The J gene is TRBJ2-2, the V gene TRBV2, with 7 nucleotides matching TRBD2. This CDR3 comprises 17 residues. The ends lost 6 bases at V and 4 bases at J; junction bases unmatched: 14. Germline V lookup: CDR1 SNHLY, CDR2 FYNNEI. CDR3 amino acids: CASRDTAGPGGTGELFF. The CDR3 nucleotides are TGTGCCAGCAGGGATACAGCGGGGCCGGGGGGCACCGGGGAGCTGTTTTTT.

The rearrangement joins TRBV24-1 to TRBJ2-1, with D possibly TRBD2 on 7 matching bases. This CDR3 is built from 15 residues. With 3 bases removed from V and 6 bases from J, the gap between germline ends came to 14 bases. From germline, CDR1 is KGHDR and CDR2 SFDVKD. The CDR3 here is CATSDRRGGRNEQFF. In nucleotides, the CDR3 is TGTGCCACCAGTGATCGGAGGGGGGGGCGCAATGAGCAGTTCTTC.

The rearrangement links TRBV11-3 to TRBJ2-5; 9 positions match TRBD1. The CDR3 is 16 amino acids. Looked up from germline, CDR1 is SGHNT and CDR2 is YENEEA. V shed 5 bases, J shed 4 bases, and the junction held 11 bases outside the gene matches. CDR3: CASSIRRQGVSETQYF. CDR3 DNA: TGTGCCAGCAGCATCAGACGACAGGGGGTGTCAGAGACCCAGTACTTC.

The V call is TRBV19, the J call TRBJ1-4; D is perhaps TRBD1 (6 bases). V was cut by 7 bases and J by 4 bases, with 16 bases left in between. The length of the CDR3 is 15 residues. The germline V gene has CDR1 LNHDA and CDR2 SQIVND (reference sequence). The CDR3 nucleotides are TGTGCCAGTAACCTCGGACAGATTAATAATGAAAAACTGTTTTTT. This codes for CASNLGQINNEKLFF.